What follows describes a single T cell receptor beta chain. Antigen unknown. The source of the sample is a study of molecular identifiers for immune sequencing clone quantification. Study-wide context: Replicate runs used RNA from around 18,000 or 91,000 naive CD8 cells, which was split five ways into aliquots, and four of those aliquots were then sequenced.

Study outcomes and limitations: Clones that exceeded 20 RNA copies held over 98% of effector molecules, yet under 1% in naive cells.

V lost 6 bases and J 6 bases, leaving 18 bases between the germline ends. CDR3 size: 14 residues. TCRdb reprocessed the PCR reads via MiXCR and lists one record per CDR3 protein. The sample records approximately 670,000 distinct CDR3 sequences, less than 20% being singletons. This clonotype originated in a human donor in good health. Some libraries in this study had Jurkat cell RNA spiked in. Sequenced input: naive CD8+ T cells from blood, with Jurkat cell RNA spiked in. Subset denoted: FACS-sorted CD8+CD4-CCR7+CD45RA+ naive T cells. The rearrangement uses TRBV12-3 or TRBV12-4 and TRBJ2-7; TRBD1 might be the D (7 bases). CDR3 loop: CASRPQGGRTEQYF. In DNA, the CDR3 is TGTGCCAGCAGACCCCAGGGGGGTCGGACCGAGCAGTACTTC.